The source of this T cell receptor (beta chain) is a study of breast tumors, draining lymph nodes, adjacent tissues. Whole-study findings and limits: Luminal-like breast cancer showed significantly higher tumor–nontumor repertoire similarity than basal-like.

TCRdb called the multiplex PCR reads again in MiXCR, with one record for every CDR3 protein. The data contain 200,000 to 300,000 distinct CDR3 sequences, about 30% of them singletons. Germline trimming cut 1 base from V and 3 bases from J; bases unmatched to any gene: 17. The germline gives CDR1 DFQATT, CDR2 SNEGSKA (reference sequence). The CDR3 has 19 residues. Details on this clonotype: Its antigen is not identified.

The lymph nodes were axillary draining lymph nodes from breast cancer patients. The sequenced sample was axillary lymph node tissue. V and J are TRBV20-1 and TRBJ2-4; TRBD2 agrees at 8 bases. This clonotype was obtained from a female donor with breast cancer. Some clones in this sample may be carry-over from other donors' samples. The CDR3: CSARGVLAGSALGKNIQYF. The CDR3 region has the DNA TGCAGTGCTAGAGGGGTGTTAGCGGGGTCGGCGTTAGGCAAAAACATTCAGTACTTC.